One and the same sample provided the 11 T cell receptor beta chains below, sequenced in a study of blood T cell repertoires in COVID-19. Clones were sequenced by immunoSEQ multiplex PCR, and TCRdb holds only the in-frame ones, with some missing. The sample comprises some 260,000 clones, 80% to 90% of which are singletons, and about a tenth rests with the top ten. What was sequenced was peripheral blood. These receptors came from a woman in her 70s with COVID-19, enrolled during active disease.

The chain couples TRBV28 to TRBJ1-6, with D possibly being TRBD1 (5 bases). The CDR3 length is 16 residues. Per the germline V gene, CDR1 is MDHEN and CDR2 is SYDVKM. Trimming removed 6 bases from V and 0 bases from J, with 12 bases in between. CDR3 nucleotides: TGTGCCAGCAGCCTGGGGCTTAGCTCCTATAATTCACCCCTCCACTTT. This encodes CASSLGLSSYNSPLHF.

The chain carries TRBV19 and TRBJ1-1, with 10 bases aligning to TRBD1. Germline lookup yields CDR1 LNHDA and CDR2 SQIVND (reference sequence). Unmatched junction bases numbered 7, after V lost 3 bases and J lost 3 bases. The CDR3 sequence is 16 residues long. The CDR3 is CASSIGQGQGYTEAFF. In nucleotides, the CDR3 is TGTGCCAGTAGTATTGGCCAGGGACAGGGGTACACTGAAGCTTTCTTT. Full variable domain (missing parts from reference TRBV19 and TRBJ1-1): DGGITQSPKYLFRKEGQNVTLSCEQNLNHDAMYWYRQDPGQGLRLIYYSQIVNDFQKGDIAEGYSVSREKKESFPLTVTSAQKNPTAFYLCASSIGQGQGYTEAFFGQGTRLTVV.

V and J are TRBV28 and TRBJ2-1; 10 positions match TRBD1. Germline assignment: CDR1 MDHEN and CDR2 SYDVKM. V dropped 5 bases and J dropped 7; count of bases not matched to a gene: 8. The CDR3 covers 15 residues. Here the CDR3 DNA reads TGTGCCAGCAGTCGGCCGGGACAGGGGCGAAATGAGCAGTTCTTC. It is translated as CASSRPGQGRNEQFF.

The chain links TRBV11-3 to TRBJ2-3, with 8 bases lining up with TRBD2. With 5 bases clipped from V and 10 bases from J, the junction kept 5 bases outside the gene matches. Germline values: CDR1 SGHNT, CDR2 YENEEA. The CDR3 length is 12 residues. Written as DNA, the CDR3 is TGTGCCAGCAGCGCGGGAGGCAGGTCGCAGTATTTT. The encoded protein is CASSAGGRSQYF.

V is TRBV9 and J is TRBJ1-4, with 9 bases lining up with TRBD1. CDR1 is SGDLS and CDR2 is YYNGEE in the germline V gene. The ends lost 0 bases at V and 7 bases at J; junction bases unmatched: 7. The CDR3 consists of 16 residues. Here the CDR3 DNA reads TGTGCCAGCAGCGTAGGGGGACAGGGTGTGGGTGAAAAACTGTTTTTT. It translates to CASSVGGQGVGEKLFF. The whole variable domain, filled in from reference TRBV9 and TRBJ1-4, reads DSGVTQTPKHLITATGQRVTLRCSPRSGDLSVYWYQQSLDQGLQFLIQYYNGEERAKGNILERFSAQQFPDLHSELNLSSLELGDSALYFCASSVGGQGVGEKLFFGSGTQLSVL.

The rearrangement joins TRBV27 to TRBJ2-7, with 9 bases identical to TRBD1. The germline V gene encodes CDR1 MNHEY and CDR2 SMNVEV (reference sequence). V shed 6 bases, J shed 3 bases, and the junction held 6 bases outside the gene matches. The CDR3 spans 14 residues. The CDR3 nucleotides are TGTGCCAGCAGAAAGGGACAGGGCAACTACGAGCAGTACTTC. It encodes CASRKGQGNYEQYF.

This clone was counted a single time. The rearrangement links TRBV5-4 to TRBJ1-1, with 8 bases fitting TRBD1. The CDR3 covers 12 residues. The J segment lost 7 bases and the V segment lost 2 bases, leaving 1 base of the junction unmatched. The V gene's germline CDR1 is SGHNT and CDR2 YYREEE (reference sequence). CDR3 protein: CASSFGQGEAFF. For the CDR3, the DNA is TGTGCCAGCAGCTTCGGACAGGGTGAAGCTTTCTTT.

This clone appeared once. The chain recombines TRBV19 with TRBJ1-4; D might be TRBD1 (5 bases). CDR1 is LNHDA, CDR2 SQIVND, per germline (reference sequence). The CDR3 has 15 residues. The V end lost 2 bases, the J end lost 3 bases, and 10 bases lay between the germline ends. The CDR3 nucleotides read TGTGCCAGTAGTATACCAGGCAGGGCTAATGAAAAACTGTTTTTT. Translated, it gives CASSIPGRANEKLFF.

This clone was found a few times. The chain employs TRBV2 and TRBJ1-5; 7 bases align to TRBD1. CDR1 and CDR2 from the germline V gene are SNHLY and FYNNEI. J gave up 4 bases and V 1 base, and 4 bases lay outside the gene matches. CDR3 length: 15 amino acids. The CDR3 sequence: CASSEGQGRNQPQHF. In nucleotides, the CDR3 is TGTGCCAGCAGTGAAGGACAGGGACGAAATCAGCCCCAGCATTTT.

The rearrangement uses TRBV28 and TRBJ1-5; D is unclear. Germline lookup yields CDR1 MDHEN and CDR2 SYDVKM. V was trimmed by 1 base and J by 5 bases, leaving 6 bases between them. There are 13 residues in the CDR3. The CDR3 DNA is TGTGCCAGCAGTTTATCAGGTTATCAGCCCCAGCATTTT. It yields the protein CASSLSGYQPQHF. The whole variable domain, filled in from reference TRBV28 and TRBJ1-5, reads DVKVTQSSRYLVKRTGEKVFLECVQDMDHENMFWYRQDPGLGLRLIYFSYDVKMKEKGDIPEGYSVSREKKERFSLILESASTNQTSMYLCASSLSGYQPQHFGDGTRLSIL.

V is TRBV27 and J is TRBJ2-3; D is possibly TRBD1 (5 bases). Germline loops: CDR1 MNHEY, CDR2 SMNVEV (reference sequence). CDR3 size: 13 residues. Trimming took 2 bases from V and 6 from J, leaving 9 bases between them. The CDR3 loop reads CASSLRGYDTQYF. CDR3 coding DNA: TGTGCCAGCAGTTTAAGGGGATATGATACGCAGTATTTT.